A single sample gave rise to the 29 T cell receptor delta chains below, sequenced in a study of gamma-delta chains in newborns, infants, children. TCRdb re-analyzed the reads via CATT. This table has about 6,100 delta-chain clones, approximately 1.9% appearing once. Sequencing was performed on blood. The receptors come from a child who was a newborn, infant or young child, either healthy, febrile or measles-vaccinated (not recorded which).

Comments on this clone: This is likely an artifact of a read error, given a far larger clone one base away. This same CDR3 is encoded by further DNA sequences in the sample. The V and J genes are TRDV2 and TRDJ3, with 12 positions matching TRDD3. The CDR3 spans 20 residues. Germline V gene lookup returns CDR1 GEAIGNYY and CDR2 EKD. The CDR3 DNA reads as TGTGCTTGTGACAAAGTACTGGGGGATACCAGCTCCTGGGACACCCGACAGATGTTTTTC. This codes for CACDKVLGDTSSWDTRQMFF.

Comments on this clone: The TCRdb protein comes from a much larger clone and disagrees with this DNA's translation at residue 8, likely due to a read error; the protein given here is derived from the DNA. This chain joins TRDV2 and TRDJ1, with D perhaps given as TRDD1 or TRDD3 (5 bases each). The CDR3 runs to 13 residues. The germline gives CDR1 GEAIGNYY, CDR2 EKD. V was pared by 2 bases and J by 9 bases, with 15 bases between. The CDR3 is CACDKILVDQLIF. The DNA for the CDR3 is TGTGCCTGTGACAAAATACTGGTGGATCAACTCATCTTT.

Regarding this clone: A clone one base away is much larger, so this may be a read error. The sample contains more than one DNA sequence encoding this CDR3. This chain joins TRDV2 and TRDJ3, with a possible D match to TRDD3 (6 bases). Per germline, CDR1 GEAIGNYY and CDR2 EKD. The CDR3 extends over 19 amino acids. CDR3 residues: CACDTAGALGSWDTRQMFF. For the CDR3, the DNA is TGTGCCTGTGACACGGCTGGGGCCCTTGGCTCCTGGGACACCCGACAGATGTTCTTC.

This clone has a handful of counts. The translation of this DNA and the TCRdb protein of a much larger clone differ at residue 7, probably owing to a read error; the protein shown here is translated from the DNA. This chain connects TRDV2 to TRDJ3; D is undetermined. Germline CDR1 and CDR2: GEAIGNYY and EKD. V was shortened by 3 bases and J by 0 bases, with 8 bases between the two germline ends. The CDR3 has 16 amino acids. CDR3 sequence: CACDVLSSWDTRQMFF. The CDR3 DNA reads TGTGCCTGTGACGTACTGAGCTCCTGGGACACCCGACAGATGTTTTTC.

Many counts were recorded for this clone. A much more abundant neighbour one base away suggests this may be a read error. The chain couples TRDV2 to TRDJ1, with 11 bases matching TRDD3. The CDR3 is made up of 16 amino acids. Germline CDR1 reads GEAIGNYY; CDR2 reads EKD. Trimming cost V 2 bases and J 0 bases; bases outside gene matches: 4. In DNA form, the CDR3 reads TGTGCCTGTGACATAATGGGGGATACGTACACCGATAAACTCATCTTT. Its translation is CACDIMGDTYTDKLIF.

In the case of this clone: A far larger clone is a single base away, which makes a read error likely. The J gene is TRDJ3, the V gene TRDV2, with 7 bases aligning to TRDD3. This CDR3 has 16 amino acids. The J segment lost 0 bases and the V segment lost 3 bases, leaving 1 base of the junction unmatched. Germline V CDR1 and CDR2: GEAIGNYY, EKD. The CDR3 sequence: CACDWIRSWDTRQMFF. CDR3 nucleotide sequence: TGTGCCTGTGACTGGATACGCTCCTGGGACACCCGACAGATGTTTTTC.

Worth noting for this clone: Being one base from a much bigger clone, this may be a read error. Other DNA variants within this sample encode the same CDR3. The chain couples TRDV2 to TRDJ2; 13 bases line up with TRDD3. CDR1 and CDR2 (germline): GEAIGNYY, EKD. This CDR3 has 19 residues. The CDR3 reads CACDTVLGDTPPLTAQLFF. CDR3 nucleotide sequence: TGTGCCTGTGACACCGTACTGGGGGATACGCCCCCTTTGACGGCACAACTCTTCTTT.

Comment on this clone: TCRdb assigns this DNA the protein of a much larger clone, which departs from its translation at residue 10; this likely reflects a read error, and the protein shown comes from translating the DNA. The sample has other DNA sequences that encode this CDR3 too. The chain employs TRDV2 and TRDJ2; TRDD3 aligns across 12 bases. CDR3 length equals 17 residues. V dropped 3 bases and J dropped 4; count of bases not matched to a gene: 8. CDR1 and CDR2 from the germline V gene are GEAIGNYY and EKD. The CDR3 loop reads CACDEYWGILETAQLFF. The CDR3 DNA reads TGTGCCTGTGACGAGTACTGGGGGATACTAGAGACAGCACAACTCTTCTTT.

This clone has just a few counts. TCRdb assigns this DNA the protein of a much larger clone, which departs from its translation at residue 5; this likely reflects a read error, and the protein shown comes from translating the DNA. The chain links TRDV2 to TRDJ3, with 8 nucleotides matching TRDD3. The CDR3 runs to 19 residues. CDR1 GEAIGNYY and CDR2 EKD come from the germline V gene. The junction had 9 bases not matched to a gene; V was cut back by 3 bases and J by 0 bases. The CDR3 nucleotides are TGTGCCTGTGACTCGGCCTGGGGGAGCAGCTCCTGGGACACCCGACAGATGTTTTTC. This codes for CACDSAWGSSSWDTRQMFF.

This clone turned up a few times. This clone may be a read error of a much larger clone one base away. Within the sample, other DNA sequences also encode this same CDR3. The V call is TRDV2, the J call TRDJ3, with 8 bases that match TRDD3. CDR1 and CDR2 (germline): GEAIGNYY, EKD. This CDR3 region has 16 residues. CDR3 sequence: CACDTVGDRASRQMFF. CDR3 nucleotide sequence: TGTGCCTGCGACACCGTGGGGGATCGGGCCTCCCGACAGATGTTTTTC.

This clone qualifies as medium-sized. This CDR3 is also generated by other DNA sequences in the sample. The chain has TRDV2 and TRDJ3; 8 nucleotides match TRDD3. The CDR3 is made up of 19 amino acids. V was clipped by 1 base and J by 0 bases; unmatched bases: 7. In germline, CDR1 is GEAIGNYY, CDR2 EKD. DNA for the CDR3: TGTGCCTGTGACACGATCCGGGGATACAGCTCCTGGGACACCCGACAGATGTTTTTC. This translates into CACDTIRGYSSWDTRQMFF.

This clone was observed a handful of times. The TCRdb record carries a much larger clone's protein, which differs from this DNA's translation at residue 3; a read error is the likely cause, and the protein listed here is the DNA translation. The CDR3 sequence: CASDTVLGDHSSWDTRQMFF. The CDR3 coding sequence is TGTGCCAGTGACACCGTACTGGGGGACCATAGCTCCTGGGACACCCGACAGATGTTTTTC. The chain is built from TRDV2 and TRDJ3; 9 nucleotides match TRDD3. The CDR3 runs 20 residues. Germline CDR1 reads GEAIGNYY; CDR2 reads EKD.

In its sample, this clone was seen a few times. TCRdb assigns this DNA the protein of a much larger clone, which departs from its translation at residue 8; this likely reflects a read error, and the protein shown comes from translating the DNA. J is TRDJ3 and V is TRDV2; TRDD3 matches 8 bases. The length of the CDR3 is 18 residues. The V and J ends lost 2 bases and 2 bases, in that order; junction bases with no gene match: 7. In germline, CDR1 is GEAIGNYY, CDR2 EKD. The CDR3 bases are TGTGCCTGTGACATACTGGGGGCAACTCCCTGGGACACCCGACAGATGTTTTTC. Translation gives CACDILGATPWDTRQMFF.

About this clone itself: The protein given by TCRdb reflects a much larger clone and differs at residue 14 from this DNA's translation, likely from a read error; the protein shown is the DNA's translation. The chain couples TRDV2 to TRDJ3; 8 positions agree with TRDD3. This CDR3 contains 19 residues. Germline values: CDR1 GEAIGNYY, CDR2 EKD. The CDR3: CACDTGGIRSSWDARQMFF. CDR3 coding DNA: TGTGCCTGTGACACCGGAGGGATACGGAGCTCCTGGGACGCCCGACAGATGTTTTTC.

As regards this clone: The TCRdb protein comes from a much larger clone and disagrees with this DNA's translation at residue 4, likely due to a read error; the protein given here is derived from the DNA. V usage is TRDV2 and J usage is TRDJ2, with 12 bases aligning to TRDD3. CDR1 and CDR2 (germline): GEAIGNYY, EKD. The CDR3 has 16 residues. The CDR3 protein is CACGTLLGDTTAQLFF. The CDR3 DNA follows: TGTGCCTGTGGCACCCTACTGGGGGATACTACAGCACAACTCTTCTTT.

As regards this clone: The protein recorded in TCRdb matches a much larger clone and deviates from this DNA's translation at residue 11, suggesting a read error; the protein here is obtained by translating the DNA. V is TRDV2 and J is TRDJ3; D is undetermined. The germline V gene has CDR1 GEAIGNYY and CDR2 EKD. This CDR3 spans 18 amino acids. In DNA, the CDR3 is TGTGCCTGTGACACCGTACCTCCAAGCTCCCGGGACACCCGACAGATGTTTTTC. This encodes CACDTVPPSSRDTRQMFF.

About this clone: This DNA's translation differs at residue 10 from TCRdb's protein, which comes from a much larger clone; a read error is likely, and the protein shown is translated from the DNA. CDR3 loop: CACDTWGISPWDTRQMFF. Written as DNA, the CDR3 is TGTGCCTGTGACACCTGGGGGATAAGCCCCTGGGACACCCGACAGATGTTTTTC. This rearrangement joins TRDV2 to TRDJ3; 9 nucleotides agree with TRDD3. Trimming at V came to 0 bases and at J to 2 bases, leaving 4 bases not matched to a gene. Germline assignment: CDR1 GEAIGNYY and CDR2 EKD. The CDR3 runs 18 residues.

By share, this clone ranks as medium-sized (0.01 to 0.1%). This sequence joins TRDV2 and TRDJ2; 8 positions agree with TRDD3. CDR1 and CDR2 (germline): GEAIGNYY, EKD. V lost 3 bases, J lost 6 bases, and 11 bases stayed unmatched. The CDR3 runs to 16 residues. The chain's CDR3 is CACDVLGARGAAQLFF. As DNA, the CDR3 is TGTGCCTGTGACGTACTGGGGGCTCGGGGGGCAGCACAACTCTTCTTT.

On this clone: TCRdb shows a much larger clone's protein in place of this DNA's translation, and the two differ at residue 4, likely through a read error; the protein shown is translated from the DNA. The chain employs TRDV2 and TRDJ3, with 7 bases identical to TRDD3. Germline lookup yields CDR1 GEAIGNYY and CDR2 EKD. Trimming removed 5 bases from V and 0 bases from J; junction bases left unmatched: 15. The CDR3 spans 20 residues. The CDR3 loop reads CACGAAFTGASSWDTRQMFF. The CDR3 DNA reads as TGTGCCTGTGGCGCAGCCTTTACTGGGGCCAGCTCCTGGGACACCCGACAGATGTTTTTC.

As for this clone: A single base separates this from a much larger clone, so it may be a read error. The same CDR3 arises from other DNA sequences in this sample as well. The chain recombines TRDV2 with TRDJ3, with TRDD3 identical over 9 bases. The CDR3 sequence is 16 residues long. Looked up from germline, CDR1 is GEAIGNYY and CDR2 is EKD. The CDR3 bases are TGTGCCTGTGACACCTGGGGGATATGGGACACCCGCCAGATGTTTTTC. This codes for CACDTWGIWDTRQMFF.

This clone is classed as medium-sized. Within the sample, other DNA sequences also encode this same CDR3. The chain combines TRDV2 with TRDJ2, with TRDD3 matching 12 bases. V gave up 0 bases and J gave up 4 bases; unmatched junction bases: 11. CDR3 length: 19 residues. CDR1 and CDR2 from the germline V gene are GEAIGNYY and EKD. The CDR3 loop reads CACDTVLSTGGYTTAQLFF. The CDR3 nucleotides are TGTGCCTGTGACACCGTCCTCAGTACTGGGGGATACACGACAGCACAACTCTTCTTT.

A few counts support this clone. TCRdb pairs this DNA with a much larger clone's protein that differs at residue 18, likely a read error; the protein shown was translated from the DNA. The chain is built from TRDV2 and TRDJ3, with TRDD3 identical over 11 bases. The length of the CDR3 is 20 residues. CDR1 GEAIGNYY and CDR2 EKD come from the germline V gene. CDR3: CACDELGDKESSWDTRQTFF. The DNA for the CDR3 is TGTGCCTGTGACGAACTGGGGGATAAGGAAAGCTCCTGGGACACCCGACAGACGTTTTTC.

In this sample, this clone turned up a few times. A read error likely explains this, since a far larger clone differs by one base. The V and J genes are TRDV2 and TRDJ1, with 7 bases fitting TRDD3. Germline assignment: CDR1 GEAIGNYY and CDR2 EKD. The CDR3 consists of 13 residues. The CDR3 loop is CACDTWGTDKPIF. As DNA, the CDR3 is TGTGCCTGTGACACCTGGGGGACCGATAAACCCATCTTT.

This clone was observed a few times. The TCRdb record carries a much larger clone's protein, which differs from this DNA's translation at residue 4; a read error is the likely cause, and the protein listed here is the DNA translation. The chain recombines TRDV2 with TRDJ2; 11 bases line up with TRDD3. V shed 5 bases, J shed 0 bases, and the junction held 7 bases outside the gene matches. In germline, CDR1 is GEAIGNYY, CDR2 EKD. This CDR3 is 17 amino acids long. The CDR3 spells CACGSVLGDTLTAQLFF. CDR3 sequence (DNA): TGTGCCTGTGGCTCCGTACTGGGGGATACTTTGACAGCACAACTCTTCTTT.

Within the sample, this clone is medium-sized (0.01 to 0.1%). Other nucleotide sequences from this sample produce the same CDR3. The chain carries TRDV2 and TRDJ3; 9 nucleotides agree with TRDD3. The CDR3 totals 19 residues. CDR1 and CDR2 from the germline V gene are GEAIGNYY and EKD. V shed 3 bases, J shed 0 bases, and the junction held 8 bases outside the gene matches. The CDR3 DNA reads TGTGCCTGTGACGCGGTACTGGGGGAAAGCTCCTGGGACACCCGACAGATGTTTTTC. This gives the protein CACDAVLGESSWDTRQMFF.

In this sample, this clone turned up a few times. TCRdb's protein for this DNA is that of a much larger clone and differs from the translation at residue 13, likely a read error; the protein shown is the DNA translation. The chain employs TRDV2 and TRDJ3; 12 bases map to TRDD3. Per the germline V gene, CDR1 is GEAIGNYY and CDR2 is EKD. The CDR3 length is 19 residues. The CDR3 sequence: CACDTATGGYSWGTRQMFF. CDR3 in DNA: TGTGCCTGTGACACCGCGACTGGGGGATACTCCTGGGGCACCCGACAGATGTTTTTC.

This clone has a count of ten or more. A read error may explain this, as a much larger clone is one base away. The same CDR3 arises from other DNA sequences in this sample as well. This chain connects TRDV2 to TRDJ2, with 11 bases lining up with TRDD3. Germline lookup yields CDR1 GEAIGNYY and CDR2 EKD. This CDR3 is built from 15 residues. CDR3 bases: TGTGCCTGTGATAACTGGGGGATAAGCGCAGCACAACTCTTCTTC. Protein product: CACDNWGISAAQLFF.

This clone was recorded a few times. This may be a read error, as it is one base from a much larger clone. CDR3 protein: CACDAVGGTLTAQLFF. The CDR3 DNA reads as TGTGCCTGTGACGCCGTTGGGGGAACTTTGACAGCACAACTCTTCTTT. The chain carries TRDV2 and TRDJ2, with TRDD3 matching 7 bases. The germline V gene encodes CDR1 GEAIGNYY and CDR2 EKD. The CDR3 runs 16 residues. Trimming took 3 bases from V and 0 from J; bases not matched to a gene: 6.

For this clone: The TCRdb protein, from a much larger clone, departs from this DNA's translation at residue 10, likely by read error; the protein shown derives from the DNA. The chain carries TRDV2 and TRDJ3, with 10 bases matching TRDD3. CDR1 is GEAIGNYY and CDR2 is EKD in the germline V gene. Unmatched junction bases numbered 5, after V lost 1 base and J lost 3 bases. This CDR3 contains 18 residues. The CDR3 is CACDTGGYLYWDTRQMFF. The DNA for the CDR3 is TGTGCCTGTGACACTGGGGGATACTTATACTGGGACACCCGACAGATGTTTTTC.